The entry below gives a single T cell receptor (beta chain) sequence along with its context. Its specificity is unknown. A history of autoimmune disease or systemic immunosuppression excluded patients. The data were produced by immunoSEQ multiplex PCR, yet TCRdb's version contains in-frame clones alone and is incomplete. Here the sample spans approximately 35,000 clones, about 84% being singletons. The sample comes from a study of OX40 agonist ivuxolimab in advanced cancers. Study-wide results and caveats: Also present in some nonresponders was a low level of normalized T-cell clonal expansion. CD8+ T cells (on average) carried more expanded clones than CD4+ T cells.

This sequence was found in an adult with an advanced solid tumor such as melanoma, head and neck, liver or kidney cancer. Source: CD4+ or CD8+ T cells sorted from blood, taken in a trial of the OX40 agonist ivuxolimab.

CDR3 in DNA: TGTGCCAGCAGCTTGGTCAACAGGGGCACTGAAGCTTTCTTT. Translating gives CASSLVNRGTEAFF. The chain has TRBV5-6 and TRBJ1-1; 7 bases are shared with TRBD1. V lost 0 bases, J lost 4 bases, and 3 bases stayed unmatched. The CDR3 consists of 14 residues. CDR1 and CDR2 (germline): SGHDT, YYEEEE.